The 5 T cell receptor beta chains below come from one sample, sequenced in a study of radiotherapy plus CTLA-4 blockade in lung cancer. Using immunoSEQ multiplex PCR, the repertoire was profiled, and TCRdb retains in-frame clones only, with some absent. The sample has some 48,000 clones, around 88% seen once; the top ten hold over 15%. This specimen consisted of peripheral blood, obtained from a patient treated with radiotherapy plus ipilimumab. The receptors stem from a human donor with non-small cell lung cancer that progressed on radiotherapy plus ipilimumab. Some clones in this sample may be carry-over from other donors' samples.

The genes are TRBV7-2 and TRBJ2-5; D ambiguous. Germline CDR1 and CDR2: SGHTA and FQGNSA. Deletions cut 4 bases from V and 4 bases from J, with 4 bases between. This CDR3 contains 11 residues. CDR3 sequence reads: CASSWRETQYF. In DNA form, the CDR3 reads TGTGCCAGCAGCTGGAGAGAGACCCAGTACTTC.

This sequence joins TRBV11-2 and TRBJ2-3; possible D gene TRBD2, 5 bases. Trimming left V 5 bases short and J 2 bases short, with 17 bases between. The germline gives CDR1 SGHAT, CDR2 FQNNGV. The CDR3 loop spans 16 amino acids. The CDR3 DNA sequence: TGTGCCAGCAGCGAAAGGGCTAGCTTAAACACAGATACGCAGTATTTT. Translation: CASSERASLNTDTQYF.

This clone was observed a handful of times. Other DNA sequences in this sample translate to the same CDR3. Written as DNA, the CDR3 is TGCGCCAGCAGCTTGACCGGGGCAGATACGCAGTATTTT. It codes for CASSLTGADTQYF. The V call is TRBV5-1, the J call TRBJ2-3, with a possible D match to TRBD2 (5 bases). The CDR3 contains 13 residues. V was trimmed by 1 base and J by 4 bases, leaving 7 bases between them. Germline lookup yields CDR1 SGHRS and CDR2 YFSETQ.

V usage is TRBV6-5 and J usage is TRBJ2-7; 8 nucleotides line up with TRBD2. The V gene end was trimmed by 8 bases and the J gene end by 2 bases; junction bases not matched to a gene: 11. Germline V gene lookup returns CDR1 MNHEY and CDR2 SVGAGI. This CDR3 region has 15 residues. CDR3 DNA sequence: TGTGCCAGCTCACTCTCTAGCGGGCCTACCTACGAGCAGTACTTC. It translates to CASSLSSGPTYEQYF.

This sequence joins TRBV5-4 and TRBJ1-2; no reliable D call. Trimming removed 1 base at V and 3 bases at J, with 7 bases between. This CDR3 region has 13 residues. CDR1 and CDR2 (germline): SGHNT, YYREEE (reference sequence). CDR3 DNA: TGTGCCAGCAGCTTGATGTCAGACTATGGCTACACCTTC. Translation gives CASSLMSDYGYTF.